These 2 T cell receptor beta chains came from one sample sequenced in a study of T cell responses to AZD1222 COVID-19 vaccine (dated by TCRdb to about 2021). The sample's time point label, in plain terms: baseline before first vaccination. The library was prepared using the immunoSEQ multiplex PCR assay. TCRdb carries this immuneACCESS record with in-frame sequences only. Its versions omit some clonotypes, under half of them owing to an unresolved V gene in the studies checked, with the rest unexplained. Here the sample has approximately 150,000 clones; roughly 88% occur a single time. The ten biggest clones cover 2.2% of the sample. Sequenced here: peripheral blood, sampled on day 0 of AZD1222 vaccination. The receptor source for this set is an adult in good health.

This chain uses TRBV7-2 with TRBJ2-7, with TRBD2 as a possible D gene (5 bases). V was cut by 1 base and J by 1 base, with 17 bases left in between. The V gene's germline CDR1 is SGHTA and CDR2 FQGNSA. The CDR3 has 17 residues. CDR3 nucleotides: TGTGCCAGCAGCTTAGGGCTGGAGGAGCGGAGATCCTACGAGCAGTACTTC. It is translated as CASSLGLEERRSYEQYF.

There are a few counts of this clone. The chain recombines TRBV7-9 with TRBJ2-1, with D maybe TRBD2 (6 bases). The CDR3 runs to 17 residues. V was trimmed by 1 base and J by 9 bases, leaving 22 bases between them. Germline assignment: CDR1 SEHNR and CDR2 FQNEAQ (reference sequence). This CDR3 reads CASSLGGGVSFGSEQFF. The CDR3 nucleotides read TGTGCCAGCAGCTTAGGGGGCGGGGTAAGCTTCGGGAGTGAGCAGTTCTTC.